The 16 T cell receptor beta chains below all came from one sample that was sequenced in a study of beta chain features in type 1 diabetes. Study findings and constraints: TCRB CDR3s from Type 1 diabetes patients were moderately but significantly shorter in all four CD4+ subsets.

Every bit of the isolated RNA underwent reverse transcription, so sequencing read expressed TCRB transcripts. The data were produced by immunoSEQ multiplex PCR, yet TCRdb's version contains in-frame clones alone and is incomplete. The sample shows hundreds of thousands of clones, roughly 12% of them seen only once. Their target antigens are unknown. Input material: naive CD4+ T cells from blood. All receptors come from a man between 18 and 35 years old with type 1 diabetes.

This chain uses TRBV29-1 with TRBJ2-3; TRBD1 aligns across 10 bases. Germline-derived CDR1 and CDR2 are SQVTM and ANQGSEA. This CDR3 is 12 amino acids long. Trimming took 6 bases from V and 5 from J; bases not matched to a gene: 2. CDR3 protein: CSVRTGGDTQYF. CDR3 nucleotides: TGCAGCGTCCGGACAGGGGGAGATACGCAGTATTTT.

This chain uses TRBV5-1 with TRBJ1-5; D is unclear. This CDR3 comprises 15 residues. The V end was cut by 0 bases, the J end by 7 bases, with 14 bases between. The V gene's germline CDR1 is SGHRS and CDR2 YFSETQ. CDR3 in DNA: TGCGCCAGCAGCTTGGACGCGCAGGTCGGCCAGCCCCAGCATTTT. This translates into CASSLDAQVGQPQHF.

In DNA form, the CDR3 reads TGTGCCAGCAGTGAAGCGCTTGGGTCCCAGCCCCAGCATTTT. It translates to CASSEALGSQPQHF. The rearrangement joins TRBV2 to TRBJ1-5; no definite D call. Germline-derived CDR1 and CDR2 are SNHLY and FYNNEI. The germline V and J ends were trimmed by 0 bases and 7 bases, with 10 bases remaining between them. The CDR3 has 14 amino acids. The whole variable domain, filled in from reference TRBV2 and TRBJ1-5, reads EPEVTQTPSHQVTQMGQEVILRCVPISNHLYFYWYRQILGQKVEFLVSFYNNEISEKSEIFDDQFSVERPDGSNFTLKIRSTKLEDSAMYFCASSEALGSQPQHFGDGTRLSIL.

V and J are TRBV18 and TRBJ2-7; 9 bases match TRBD1. CDR1 and CDR2 from the germline V gene are KGHSH and LQKENI. With 5 bases clipped from V and 5 bases from J, the junction kept 7 bases outside the gene matches. The CDR3 extends over 14 amino acids. The CDR3 loop is CASSAGTGFDEQYF. CDR3 nucleotides: TGTGCCAGCTCAGCCGGGACAGGGTTCGACGAGCAGTACTTC.

The gene calls are TRBV27 and TRBJ2-1; D might be TRBD1 (6 bases). The CDR3 runs 15 residues. V was trimmed by 3 bases and J by 5 bases, leaving 14 bases between them. CDR1 and CDR2 (germline): MNHEY, SMNVEV (reference sequence). CDR3 in amino acids: CASSFMGQGNNEQFF. The CDR3 nucleotides read TGTGCCAGCAGTTTTATGGGGCAGGGGAACAATGAGCAGTTCTTC.

This clone appeared a few times. The sample contains more than one DNA sequence encoding this CDR3. This sequence joins TRBV30 and TRBJ1-1; a possible D gene is TRBD1 (5 bases). The V end was cut by 0 bases, the J end by 5 bases, with 10 bases between. CDR1 is GTSNPN, CDR2 SVGIG, per germline (reference sequence). CDR3 size: 13 residues. The CDR3 DNA sequence: TGTGCCTGGAGTGTGGGGGTACGTACTGAAGCTTTCTTT. Translated: CAWSVGVRTEAFF.

The chain is built from TRBV27 and TRBJ2-6; D is tentatively TRBD1 or TRBD2 (5 bases each). Germline CDR1 and CDR2: MNHEY and SMNVEV (reference sequence). The CDR3 contains 16 residues. Trimming took off 6 bases at V and 0 bases at J, with 12 bases between the two ends. The CDR3 DNA is TGTGCCAGCAGCGGGGCCCTTAGCTCTGGGGCCAACGTCCTGACTTTC. Residues: CASSGALSSGANVLTF.

The chain is built from TRBV4-1 and TRBJ2-7; 8 nucleotides match TRBD1. CDR1 MGHRA and CDR2 YSYEKL come from the germline V gene. This CDR3 has 17 residues. Trimming took 4 bases from V and 2 from J; bases not matched to a gene: 13. CDR3 region: CASSLQWGDRRAYEQYF. In nucleotides, the CDR3 is TGCGCCAGCAGCCTCCAATGGGGGGACAGGAGGGCCTACGAGCAGTACTTC.

The chain joins TRBV29-1 to TRBJ1-5; no clear D gene. V lost 6 bases and J lost 2, with 14 bases in between. Germline CDR1 reads SQVTM; CDR2 reads ANQGSEA. The CDR3 length is 14 residues. The DNA for the CDR3 is TGCAGCGTAGGGTATCGGGTTCGCAATCAGCCCCAGCATTTT. This encodes CSVGYRVRNQPQHF.

The J gene is TRBJ1-5, the V gene TRBV30; TRBD1 might be the D (6 bases). Trimming took off 2 bases at V and 0 bases at J, with 11 bases between the two ends. From germline, CDR1 is GTSNPN and CDR2 SVGIG (reference sequence). The CDR3 length is 15 residues. The CDR3 loop is CAWSQTGYSNQPQHF. The CDR3 nucleotides read TGTGCCTGGAGTCAGACAGGTTATAGCAATCAGCCCCAGCATTTT.

The rearrangement links TRBV7-2 to TRBJ1-1; D is undetermined. The CDR3 has 18 residues. With 0 bases removed from V and 6 bases from J, the gap between germline ends came to 23 bases. Germline lookup yields CDR1 SGHTA and CDR2 FQGNSA. For the CDR3, the DNA is TGTGCCAGCAGCTTAGCCTTTCTTCCGGGATCAGGAAACCCTGAAGCTTTCTTT. It codes for CASSLAFLPGSGNPEAFF.

This clone was seen more than once but under ten times. The V gene is TRBV5-1, the J gene TRBJ2-2; 9 positions match TRBD2. Looked up from germline, CDR1 is SGHRS and CDR2 is YFSETQ. V lost 4 bases and J lost 6; bases outside the gene matches: 7. This CDR3 has 15 amino acids. The CDR3 protein is CASSPVAGEAGELFF. The CDR3 DNA reads as TGCGCCAGCAGCCCAGTAGCGGGGGAAGCCGGGGAGCTGTTTTTT.

The chain couples TRBV30 to TRBJ1-4; 8 bases line up with TRBD1. Germline V gives CDR1 GTSNPN, CDR2 SVGIG (reference sequence). The CDR3 runs 12 residues. The J segment lost 7 bases and the V segment lost 4 bases, leaving 2 bases of the junction unmatched. CDR3 sequence (DNA): TGTGCCTGGACCGGGACAGGTGAAAAACTGTTTTTT. Translating it yields CAWTGTGEKLFF.

Only a few counts were recorded for this clone. The rearrangement joins TRBV5-1 to TRBJ1-6; D uncertain. Germline V gene sequence: CDR1 SGHRS, CDR2 YFSETQ. The CDR3 spans 15 residues. V was cut by 3 bases and J by 0 bases, with 7 bases left in between. CDR3 amino acids: CASSSTSSYNSPLHF. In DNA, the CDR3 is TGCGCCAGCAGCTCCACCAGCTCCTATAATTCACCCCTCCACTTT.

The chain combines TRBV18 with TRBJ1-1, with D perhaps matching TRBD1 (6 bases). The CDR3 loop spans 15 amino acids. The V gene's germline CDR1 is KGHSH and CDR2 LQKENI. V lost 1 base, J lost 1 base, and 10 bases lay in between. CDR3 sequence: CASSPLGQTNTEAFF. DNA for the CDR3: TGTGCCAGCTCACCACTGGGACAAACGAACACTGAAGCTTTCTTT.

The V call is TRBV14, the J call TRBJ2-1; the match to TRBD2 covers 9 bases. V was clipped by 3 bases and J by 4 bases; unmatched bases: 4. The germline gives CDR1 SGHDN, CDR2 FVKESK. This CDR3 is built from 15 residues. The CDR3 DNA sequence: TGTGCCAGCAGCCATTTAGCGGGGGTTTACAATGAGCAGTTCTTC. As protein: CASSHLAGVYNEQFF. Filled out from reference TRBV14 and TRBJ2-1, the complete variable domain reads EAGVTQFPSHSVIEKGQTVTLRCDPISGHDNLYWYRRVMGKEIKFLLHFVKESKQDESGMPNNRFLAERTGGTYSTLKVQPAELEDSGVYFCASSHLAGVYNEQFFGPGTRLTVL.